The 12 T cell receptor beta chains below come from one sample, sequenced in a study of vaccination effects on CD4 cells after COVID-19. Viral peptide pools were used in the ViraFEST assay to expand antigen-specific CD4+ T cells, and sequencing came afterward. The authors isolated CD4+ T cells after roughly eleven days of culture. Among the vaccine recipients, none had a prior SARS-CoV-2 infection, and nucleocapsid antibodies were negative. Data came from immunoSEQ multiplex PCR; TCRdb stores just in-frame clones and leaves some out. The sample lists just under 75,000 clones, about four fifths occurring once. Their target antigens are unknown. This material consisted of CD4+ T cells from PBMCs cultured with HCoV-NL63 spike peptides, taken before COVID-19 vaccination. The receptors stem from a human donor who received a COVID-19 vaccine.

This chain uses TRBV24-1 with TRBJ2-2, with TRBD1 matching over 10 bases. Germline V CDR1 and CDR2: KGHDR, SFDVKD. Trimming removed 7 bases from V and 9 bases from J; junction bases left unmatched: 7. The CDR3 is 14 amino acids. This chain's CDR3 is CATRGTGENWELFF. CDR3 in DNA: TGTGCCACCAGAGGGACAGGGGAGAATTGGGAGCTGTTTTTT.

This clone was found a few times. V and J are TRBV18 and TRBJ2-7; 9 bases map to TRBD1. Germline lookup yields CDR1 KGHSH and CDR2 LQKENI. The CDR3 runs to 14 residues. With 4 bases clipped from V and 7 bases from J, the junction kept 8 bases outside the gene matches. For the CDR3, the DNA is TGTGCCAGCTCACGCGGGACAGGGAGACCGGAGCAGTACGTC. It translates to CASSRGTGRPEQYV.

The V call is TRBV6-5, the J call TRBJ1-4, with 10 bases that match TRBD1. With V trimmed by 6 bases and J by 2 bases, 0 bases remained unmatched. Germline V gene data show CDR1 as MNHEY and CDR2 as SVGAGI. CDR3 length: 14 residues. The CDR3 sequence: CASRTGGTNEKLFF. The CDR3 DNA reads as TGTGCCAGCAGGACAGGGGGCACTAATGAAAAACTGTTTTTT.

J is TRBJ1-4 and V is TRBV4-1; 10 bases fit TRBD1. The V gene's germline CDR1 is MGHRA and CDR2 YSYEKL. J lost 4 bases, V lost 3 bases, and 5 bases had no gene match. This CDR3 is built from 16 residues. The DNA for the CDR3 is TGCGCCAGCAGCCACACCCGGGACAGGGGTAATGAAAAACTGTTTTTT. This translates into CASSHTRDRGNEKLFF.

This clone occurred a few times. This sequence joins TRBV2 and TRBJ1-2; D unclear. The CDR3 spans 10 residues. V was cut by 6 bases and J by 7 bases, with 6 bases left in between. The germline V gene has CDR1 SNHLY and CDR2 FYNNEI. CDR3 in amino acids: CASRARGYTF. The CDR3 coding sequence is TGTGCCAGCAGAGCTCGTGGCTACACCTTC.

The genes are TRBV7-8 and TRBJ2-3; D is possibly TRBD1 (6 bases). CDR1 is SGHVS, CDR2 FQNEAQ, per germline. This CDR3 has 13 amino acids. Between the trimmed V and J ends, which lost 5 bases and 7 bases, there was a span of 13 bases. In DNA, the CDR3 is TGTGCCAGCAGCGCAGGACAGACAAATACGCAGTATTTT. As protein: CASSAGQTNTQYF.

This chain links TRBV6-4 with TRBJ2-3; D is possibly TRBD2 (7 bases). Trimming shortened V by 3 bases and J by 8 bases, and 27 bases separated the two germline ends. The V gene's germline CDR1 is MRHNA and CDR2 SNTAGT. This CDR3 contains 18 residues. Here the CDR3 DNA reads TGTGCCAGCAGTGAGGGTTCGGCGGGGGCCCGACTTTCCGTTACGCAGTATTTT. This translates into CASSEGSAGARLSVTQYF.

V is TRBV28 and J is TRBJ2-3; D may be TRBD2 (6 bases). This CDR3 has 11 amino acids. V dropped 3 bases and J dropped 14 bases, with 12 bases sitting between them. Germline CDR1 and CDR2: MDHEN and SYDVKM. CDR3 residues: CASSFTGGWYF. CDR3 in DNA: TGTGCCAGCAGTTTTACTGGAGGGTGGTATTTT.

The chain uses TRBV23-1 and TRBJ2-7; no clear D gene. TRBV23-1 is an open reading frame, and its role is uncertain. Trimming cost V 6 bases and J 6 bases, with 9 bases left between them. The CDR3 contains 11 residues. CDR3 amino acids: CASSHFSEQYV. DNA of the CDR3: TGCGCCAGCAGCCATTTCAGCGAGCAGTACGTC.

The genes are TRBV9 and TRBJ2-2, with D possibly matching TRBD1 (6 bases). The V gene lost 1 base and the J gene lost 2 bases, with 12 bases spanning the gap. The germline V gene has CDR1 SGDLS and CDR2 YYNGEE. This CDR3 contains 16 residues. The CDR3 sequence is CASSVQAGTNTGELFF. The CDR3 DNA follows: TGTGCCAGCAGCGTACAGGCTGGGACAAACACCGGGGAGCTGTTTTTT.

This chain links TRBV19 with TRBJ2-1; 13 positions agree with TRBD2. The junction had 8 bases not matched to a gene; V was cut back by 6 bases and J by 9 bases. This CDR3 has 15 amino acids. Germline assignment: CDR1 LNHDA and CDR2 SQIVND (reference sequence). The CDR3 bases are TGTGCCAGTAGCTCGCCGGGACTAGCGGGGACTGAGCAGTTCTTC. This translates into CASSSPGLAGTEQFF.

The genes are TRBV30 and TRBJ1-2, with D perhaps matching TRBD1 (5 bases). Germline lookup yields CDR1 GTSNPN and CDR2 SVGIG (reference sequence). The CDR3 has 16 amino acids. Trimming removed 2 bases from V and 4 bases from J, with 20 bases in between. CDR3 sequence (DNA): TGTGCCTGGAGTAGGCCGCAGGGTGGTGGTGCCTATGGCTACACCTTC. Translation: CAWSRPQGGGAYGYTF.